These 27 T cell receptor beta chains came from one sample sequenced in a study of OX40 agonist ivuxolimab in advanced cancers. TCRdb's copy holds only in-frame clones and misses some; the assay was immunoSEQ multiplex PCR. The data hold roughly 56,000 clones, with around 88% observed a single time. Sequenced material: CD4+ or CD8+ T cells sorted from blood, taken in a trial of the OX40 agonist ivuxolimab. The receptors stem from an adult with an advanced solid tumor such as melanoma, head and neck, liver or kidney cancer.

The genes are TRBV11-2 and TRBJ1-2, with D possibly TRBD1 on 5 matching bases. The V and J ends lost 4 bases and 2 bases respectively, with 14 bases between them. The germline V gene encodes CDR1 SGHAT and CDR2 FQNNGV. CDR3 length equals 15 residues. As DNA, the CDR3 is TGTGCCAGCAGCTCAGTCCGACAGAGAAACTATGGCTACACCTTC. Translated: CASSSVRQRNYGYTF.

The V and J genes are TRBV5-6 and TRBJ1-1; TRBD1 is a possible D gene (6 bases). The V end lost 4 bases, the J end lost 2 bases, and 21 bases lay between the germline ends. This CDR3 region has 17 residues. Germline assignment: CDR1 SGHDT and CDR2 YYEEEE. CDR3 in amino acids: CASSAIIRNRVNTEAFF. The CDR3 DNA sequence: TGTGCCAGCAGCGCAATAATACGAAACAGGGTTAACACTGAAGCTTTCTTT.

V usage is TRBV6-5 and J usage is TRBJ1-1, with 7 bases identical to TRBD1. V lost 10 bases, J lost 6 bases, and 17 bases stayed unmatched. Germline V CDR1 and CDR2: MNHEY, SVGAGI. This CDR3 is built from 15 residues. In DNA form, the CDR3 reads TGTGCCACCTCTCCAGGAGAACAGGGGATACCTGAAGCTTTCTTT. Its translation is CATSPGEQGIPEAFF.

This chain connects TRBV7-2 to TRBJ2-7; the D call may be TRBD1 or TRBD2 (5 bases each). The CDR3 runs 14 residues. V was pared by 3 bases and J by 0 bases, with 9 bases between. From germline, CDR1 is SGHTA and CDR2 FQGNSA. The DNA for the CDR3 is TGTGCCAGCAGCTTTAGGGACGCCTCCTACGAGCAGTACTTC. It encodes CASSFRDASYEQYF.

The rearrangement links TRBV18 to TRBJ2-5; TRBD2 might be the D (5 bases). CDR3 length: 13 amino acids. Germline values: CDR1 KGHSH, CDR2 LQKENI. Trimming cost V 0 bases and J 7 bases, with 9 bases left between them. The CDR3: CASSPPTTGTQYF. The CDR3 coding sequence is TGTGCCAGCTCACCACCGACTACGGGGACCCAGTACTTC. Together with reference TRBV18 and TRBJ2-5, the CDR3 gives the full variable domain: NAGVMQNPRHLVRRRGQEARLRCSPMKGHSHVYWYRQLPEEGLKFMVYLQKENIIDESGMPKERFSAEFPKEGPSILRIQQVVRGDSAAYFCASSPPTTGTQYFGPGTRLLVL.

The V and J genes are TRBV6-6 and TRBJ2-7; D perhaps matches TRBD1 (5 bases). V lost 6 bases, J lost 2 bases, and 11 bases lay in between. Per the germline V gene, CDR1 is MNHNY and CDR2 is SVGAGI (reference sequence). CDR3 length: 13 residues. Here the CDR3 DNA reads TGTGCCAGCAGGGGGCATATGACCTACGAGCAGTACTTC. It translates to CASRGHMTYEQYF.

This clone was seen once. The chain has TRBV19 and TRBJ2-6, with unresolved D. Looked up from germline, CDR1 is LNHDA and CDR2 is SQIVND (reference sequence). This CDR3 spans 15 amino acids. Trimming took 3 bases from V and 4 from J, leaving 10 bases between them. This CDR3 is CASSIRVAGANVLTF. Written as DNA, the CDR3 is TGTGCCAGTAGTATCCGGGTTGCCGGGGCCAACGTCCTGACTTTC.

The genes are TRBV2 and TRBJ1-5; maybe TRBD1 (6 bases). Germline CDR1 SNHLY, CDR2 FYNNEI. Trimming left V 10 bases short and J 3 bases short, with 13 bases between. The CDR3 covers 13 residues. DNA of the CDR3: TGTGCCACCCGACAGGAGATCAATCAGCCCCAGCATTTT. It is translated as CATRQEINQPQHF.

The rearrangement uses TRBV30 and TRBJ1-4; no clear D gene. V shed 0 bases and J shed 4 bases, with 15 bases lying between them. Germline loops: CDR1 GTSNPN, CDR2 SVGIG (reference sequence). The CDR3 covers 16 residues. CDR3 sequence reads: CAWSVGARFNNEKLFF. CDR3 nucleotides: TGTGCCTGGAGTGTAGGCGCTAGATTTAATAATGAAAAACTGTTTTTT.

This clone occurred a few times. The chain carries TRBV6-5 and TRBJ2-7, with D possibly TRBD1 on 5 matching bases. Germline CDR1 reads MNHEY; CDR2 reads SVGAGI. Trimming stripped 5 bases from V and 0 bases from J, with 14 bases between. The CDR3 is 15 amino acids. As DNA, the CDR3 is TGTGCCAGCAGTGGGGCAAGAGGCCACTCCTACGAGCAGTACTTC. Its protein is CASSGARGHSYEQYF.

CDR3 region: CAWSRDTEAFF. CDR3 bases: TGTGCCTGGAGCCGGGACACTGAAGCTTTCTTT. The V gene is TRBV30, the J gene TRBJ1-1; no clear D gene. CDR1 and CDR2 from the germline V gene are GTSNPN and SVGIG (reference sequence). This CDR3 contains 11 residues. V was pared by 3 bases and J by 3 bases, with 5 bases between.

The table lists this clone with a few counts. The chain uses TRBV7-9 and TRBJ2-7; D might be TRBD1 (5 bases). This CDR3 comprises 12 residues. Germline CDR1 reads SEHNR; CDR2 reads FQNEAQ (reference sequence). The V gene lost 5 bases and the J gene lost 4 bases, with 9 bases spanning the gap. CDR3 sequence reads: CASSLTAYEQYF. DNA of the CDR3: TGTGCCAGCAGCCTGACAGCGTACGAGCAGTACTTC.

This chain joins TRBV18 and TRBJ1-1; D gene unclear. Trimming removed 4 bases from V and 1 base from J, with 7 bases in between. Germline assignment: CDR1 KGHSH and CDR2 LQKENI. The CDR3 covers 13 residues. The CDR3 bases are TGTGCCAGCTCACTAGGTAGGAACACTGAAGCTTTCTTT. Translated: CASSLGRNTEAFF.

This chain connects TRBV7-2 to TRBJ2-5; D is perhaps TRBD1 (5 bases). Trimming stripped 2 bases from V and 5 bases from J, with 9 bases between. This CDR3 spans 13 amino acids. Per germline, CDR1 SGHTA and CDR2 FQGNSA. Here the CDR3 reads CASSLQGRETQYF. CDR3 DNA sequence: TGTGCCAGCAGCTTACAGGGCAGGGAGACCCAGTACTTC.

The J gene is TRBJ2-2, the V gene TRBV6-6, with unresolved D. CDR1 and CDR2 (germline): MNHNY, SVGAGI (reference sequence). The length of the CDR3 is 13 residues. The V end was cut by 5 bases, the J end by 7 bases, with 11 bases between. Here the CDR3 reads CASSPEPFGELFF. CDR3 sequence (DNA): TGTGCCAGCAGTCCCGAGCCATTCGGGGAGCTGTTTTTT.

The chain has TRBV30 and TRBJ1-6, with D possibly TRBD1 on 5 matching bases. Germline V gene data show CDR1 as GTSNPN and CDR2 as SVGIG (reference sequence). CDR3 length: 17 amino acids. V was clipped by 0 bases and J by 0 bases, with 12 bases between them. The CDR3 sequence is CAWSVGGGSSYNSPLHF. The CDR3 DNA follows: TGTGCCTGGAGTGTCGGGGGGGGGAGCTCCTATAATTCACCCCTCCACTTT.

The chain is built from TRBV5-1 and TRBJ2-2; 7 bases agree with TRBD2. The CDR3 length is 15 residues. J gave up 4 bases and V 6 bases, and 9 bases lay outside the gene matches. The germline CDR1 and CDR2 sequences are SGHRS and YFSETQ. The CDR3 sequence: CASNYGGSATGELFF. For the CDR3, the DNA is TGCGCCAGCAATTACGGGGGGTCCGCCACCGGGGAGCTGTTTTTT. Looking up the rest from reference TRBV5-1 and TRBJ2-2 gives the full variable domain: KAGVTQTPRYLIKTRGQQVTLSCSPISGHRSVSWYQQTPGQGLQFLFEYFSETQRNKGNFPGRFSGRQFSNSRSEMNVSTLELGDSALYLCASNYGGSATGELFFGEGSRLTVL.

V gene TRBV28 combines with J gene TRBJ1-4, with 9 bases lining up with TRBD1. The germline V gene has CDR1 MDHEN and CDR2 SYDVKM. The CDR3 spans 14 residues. V shed 6 bases and J 8 bases; nucleotides not matched to a gene: 7. CDR3 in amino acids: CASSWGQGREKLFF. CDR3 nucleotides: TGTGCCAGCAGCTGGGGACAGGGACGGGAAAAACTGTTTTTT.

Here the CDR3 reads CASSSGHWDTQYF. The CDR3 nucleotides read TGTGCCAGCAGCTCAGGCCATTGGGATACGCAGTATTTT. The genes are TRBV7-9 and TRBJ2-3; no reliable D call. Looked up from germline, CDR1 is SEHNR and CDR2 is FQNEAQ (reference sequence). V dropped 4 bases and J dropped 6 bases, with 11 bases sitting between them. The CDR3 is 13 residues long.

The genes are TRBV6-5 and TRBJ1-6; D might be TRBD1 (6 bases). Germline CDR1 reads MNHEY; CDR2 reads SVGAGI. With 10 bases removed from V and 9 bases from J, the gap between germline ends came to 19 bases. This CDR3 contains 14 residues. CDR3 bases: TGTGCCACCCGTGGACAGTTCAACGTTTCACCCCTCCACTTT. Amino acids: CATRGQFNVSPLHF.

The J gene is TRBJ2-6, the V gene TRBV7-3; the match to TRBD1 covers 8 bases. Per germline, CDR1 SGHTA and CDR2 FQGTGA. Germline trimming cut 1 base from V and 2 bases from J; bases unmatched to any gene: 4. The CDR3 is made up of 17 amino acids. CDR3 amino acids: CASSLSGRGPGANVLTF. The CDR3 coding sequence is TGTGCCAGCAGCTTAAGTGGCAGGGGGCCTGGGGCCAACGTCCTGACTTTC. Complete variable domain (other parts from reference TRBV7-3 and TRBJ2-6): GAGVSQTPSNKVTEKGKYVELRCDPISGHTALYWYRQSLGQGPEFLIYFQGTGAADDSGLPNDRFFAVRPEGSVSTLKIQRTERGDSAVYLCASSLSGRGPGANVLTFGAGSRLTVL.

This chain connects TRBV2 to TRBJ1-4; 8 bases line up with TRBD1. The CDR3 contains 15 residues. The germline V gene encodes CDR1 SNHLY and CDR2 FYNNEI. V dropped 6 bases and J dropped 0; count of bases not matched to a gene: 3. The CDR3, as DNA: TGTGCCAGCAGGAGACAGGGGTCAACTAATGAAAAACTGTTTTTT. This codes for CASRRQGSTNEKLFF.

The V gene is TRBV5-1, the J gene TRBJ2-7, with 9 bases that match TRBD1. CDR3 length equals 15 residues. Germline CDR1 reads SGHRS; CDR2 reads YFSETQ. The junction had 6 bases not matched to a gene; V was cut back by 3 bases and J by 2 bases. The CDR3 coding sequence is TGCGCCAGCAGCTCGACCGGGACAGGGCCCTACGAGCAGTACTTC. It codes for CASSSTGTGPYEQYF.

The chain combines TRBV10-1 with TRBJ1-2; a weak D match, TRBD1 (5 bases). V gave up 7 bases and J gave up 2 bases, with 20 bases separating them. The CDR3 is 16 amino acids. In germline, CDR1 is WNHNN, CDR2 SYGVQD (reference sequence). The CDR3 DNA reads as TGCGCCAGCACCCGGGGGGGGTGGGGAGCAAACTATGGCTACACCTTC. Its translation: CASTRGGWGANYGYTF.

The CDR3 DNA reads TGTGCCAGCACTCTCGGACAGGGGGGGGTTCACAATGAGCAGTTCTTC. The encoded protein is CASTLGQGGVHNEQFF. The chain is built from TRBV13 and TRBJ2-1; 10 positions agree with TRBD1. The CDR3 contains 16 residues. The germline V gene has CDR1 PRHDT and CDR2 FYEKMQ (reference sequence). V lost 7 bases to trimming and J lost 5 bases; unmatched junction nucleotides: 11.

J is TRBJ2-2 and V is TRBV2, with TRBD1 as a possible D gene (6 bases). CDR1 SNHLY and CDR2 FYNNEI come from the germline V gene. The V end lost 7 bases, the J end lost 1 base, and 13 bases lay between the germline ends. The CDR3 consists of 15 residues. CDR3 nucleotide sequence: TGTGCCAGCAAAATAGAGACAGGGAACACCGGGGAGCTGTTTTTT. Translation: CASKIETGNTGELFF.

V is TRBV5-4 and J is TRBJ1-6; D gene uncertain. This CDR3 contains 14 residues. Germline V lookup: CDR1 SGHNT, CDR2 YYREEE (reference sequence). V gave up 0 bases and J gave up 1 base, with 2 bases separating them. The CDR3 DNA reads TGTGCCAGCAGCTTGGAGTCCTATAATTCACCCCTCCACTTT. Translating gives CASSLESYNSPLHF.